These 14 T cell receptor beta chains were all obtained from the same sample, sequenced in a study of T-cell reconstitution after alpha-beta-depleted transplantation in children. Preparing the TCRbeta library involved the use of unique molecular identifiers. TCRdb re-called the PCR reads with MiXCR, one entry per CDR3 protein. There are about 440,000 distinct CDR3 sequences in the sample; about 40% occur only once, and 27% lies in the top ten. Sequencing used PBMCs, obtained before TCRalphabeta/CD19-depleted stem cell transplant. The source is a girl aged 2-15 years with aplastic anemia, due to receive a stem cell transplant.

The V and J genes are TRBV28 and TRBJ2-3; TRBD2 might be the D (5 bases). V shed 3 bases and J shed 2 bases, with 12 bases lying between them. The V gene's germline CDR1 is MDHEN and CDR2 SYDVKM. The CDR3 is made up of 15 amino acids. The CDR3 region is CASSLMSGLTDTQYF. The CDR3 DNA reads as TGTGCCAGCAGTTTGATGAGCGGCCTCACAGATACGCAGTATTTT.

At least ten counts were recorded for this clonotype. The chain is built from TRBV12-5 and TRBJ2-1, with D possibly being TRBD1 (5 bases). Looked up from germline, CDR1 is LGHNT and CDR2 is FRNRAP. The CDR3 is 14 amino acids. V lost 5 bases and J 5 bases, leaving 13 bases between the germline ends. The CDR3 here is CASGPGNRDNEQFF. CDR3 sequence (DNA): TGTGCTAGTGGTCCAGGGAACAGAGACAATGAGCAGTTCTTC. Complete variable domain (other parts from reference TRBV12-5 and TRBJ2-1): DARVTQTPRHKVTEMGQEVTMRCQPILGHNTVFWYRQTMMQGLELLAYFRNRAPLDDSGMPKDRFSAEMPDATLATLKIQPSEPRDSAVYFCASGPGNRDNEQFFGPGTRLTVL.

This chain uses TRBV5-1 with TRBJ2-6, with 8 bases matching TRBD1. With V trimmed by 7 bases and J by 0 bases, 6 bases remained unmatched. CDR3 length equals 16 residues. Germline-derived CDR1 and CDR2 are SGHRS and YFSETQ. The CDR3 DNA is TGCGCCAGCTTTTCCCAGGGGGCCTCTGGGGCCAACGTCCTGACTTTC. It specifies CASFSQGASGANVLTF.

This clonotype showed up just a few times. This chain connects TRBV7-3 to TRBJ2-1; tentatively, D is TRBD2 (6 bases). Trimming shortened V by 5 bases and J by 8 bases, and 19 bases separated the two germline ends. Germline lookup yields CDR1 SGHTA and CDR2 FQGTGA. The CDR3 contains 15 residues. DNA for the CDR3: TGTGCCAGCAGCGGAAACGGACTCGGCGGGGATGAGCAGTTCTTC. As protein: CASSGNGLGGDEQFF. The whole variable domain, remainder taken from reference TRBV7-3 and TRBJ2-1, is GAGVSQTPSNKVTEKGKYVELRCDPISGHTALYWYRQSLGQGPEFLIYFQGTGAADDSGLPNDRFFAVRPEGSVSTLKIQRTERGDSAVYLCASSGNGLGGDEQFFGPGTRLTVL.

This clonotype was seen only a few times. This chain connects TRBV12-3 or TRBV12-4 to TRBJ2-2; D uncertain. The CDR3 covers 14 residues. Trimming left V 1 base short and J 4 bases short, with 7 bases between. The CDR3 region is CASSLDSFTGELFF. DNA for the CDR3: TGTGCCAGCAGTTTAGACTCATTCACCGGGGAGCTGTTTTTT.

The chain uses TRBV5-5 and TRBJ2-3; no definite D call. Between the trimmed V and J ends, which lost 0 bases and 0 bases, there was a span of 8 bases. From germline, CDR1 is SGHKS and CDR2 YYEKEE (reference sequence). The CDR3 covers 15 residues. This CDR3 reads CASSLGSVSTDTQYF. The DNA of the CDR3 is TGTGCCAGCAGCTTGGGGAGCGTAAGCACAGATACGCAGTATTTT.

The V and J genes are TRBV5-1 and TRBJ2-5; 9 bases are shared with TRBD2. From germline, CDR1 is SGHRS and CDR2 YFSETQ. With 4 bases clipped from V and 4 bases from J, the junction kept 5 bases outside the gene matches. There are 14 residues in the CDR3. CDR3 protein: CASSVRAGGETQYF. CDR3 sequence (DNA): TGCGCCAGCAGCGTCCGAGCGGGGGGAGAGACCCAGTACTTC.

This clonotype showed up just a few times. The chain joins TRBV30 to TRBJ2-1; D ambiguous. The CDR3 is made up of 13 amino acids. V was pared by 1 base and J by 2 bases, with 6 bases between. Germline CDR1 GTSNPN, CDR2 SVGIG (reference sequence). This chain's CDR3 is CAWSEGAYNEQFF. The CDR3 nucleotides are TGTGCCTGGAGTGAGGGTGCCTACAATGAGCAGTTCTTC.

The J gene is TRBJ2-1, the V gene TRBV6-2 or TRBV6-3, with TRBD2 identical over 11 bases. CDR1 is MNHEY and CDR2 is SVGEGT in the germline V gene. J lost 7 bases, V lost 6 bases, and 8 bases had no gene match. The CDR3 covers 15 residues. The CDR3 DNA follows: TGTGCCAGCAGAGCCGAGACTAGCGGGGTAAATGAGCAGTTCTTC. It translates to CASRAETSGVNEQFF.

This chain links TRBV20-1 with TRBJ2-1; 11 nucleotides line up with TRBD2. The CDR3 is made up of 21 amino acids. The V segment lost 0 bases and the J segment 0 bases; nucleotides outside the gene matches: 16. Germline V CDR1 and CDR2: DFQATT, SNEGSKA (reference sequence). CDR3 protein: CSARDHDRGLAEYFSYNEQFF. CDR3 nucleotides: TGCAGTGCTAGAGATCATGATAGGGGACTAGCGGAATACTTCTCCTACAATGAGCAGTTCTTC.

The chain couples TRBV5-1 to TRBJ1-4; no clear D gene. The CDR3 runs 14 residues. With 4 bases removed from V and 4 bases from J, the gap between germline ends came to 11 bases. The germline V gene has CDR1 SGHRS and CDR2 YFSETQ. CDR3 amino acids: CASSLRSLNEKLFF. As DNA, the CDR3 is TGCGCCAGCAGCCTTAGGTCTCTTAATGAAAAACTGTTTTTT.

The sample holds many counts of this clonotype. V usage is TRBV3-1 and J usage is TRBJ2-7; tentative D call: TRBD2 (5 bases). There are 13 residues in the CDR3. Germline CDR1 is LGHDT and CDR2 is YNNKEL (reference sequence). Trimming took off 4 bases at V and 7 bases at J, with 14 bases between the two ends. CDR3 in DNA: TGTGCCAGCAGCCTGGGTTGGACGGGGGAGCAGTACTTC. It translates to CASSLGWTGEQYF.

The V and J genes are TRBV20-1 and TRBJ2-2, with D uncertain. V gave up 7 bases and J gave up 4 bases, with 16 bases separating them. Per the germline V gene, CDR1 is DFQATT and CDR2 is SNEGSKA (reference sequence). The CDR3 totals 14 residues. This CDR3 reads CSGGSGLRTGELFF. CDR3 sequence (DNA): TGCAGTGGGGGATCGGGTCTCCGCACCGGGGAGCTGTTTTTT.

This sequence joins TRBV28 and TRBJ2-3, with D perhaps TRBD1 (5 bases). The germline V and J ends were trimmed by 8 bases and 5 bases, with 23 bases remaining between them. This CDR3 comprises 16 residues. The germline V gene encodes CDR1 MDHEN and CDR2 SYDVKM. CDR3 nucleotides: TGTGCCAGCGGACCTGAATCAGGGTTATCGGGAGATACGCAGTATTTT. This gives the protein CASGPESGLSGDTQYF.